This T cell receptor beta chain was captured in a study of CD4 and CD8 cells across lung adenocarcinoma regions. TCRdb recomputed calls from the PCR reads with MiXCR, one row per CDR3 protein. The table shows about 8,000 distinct CDR3 sequences, with over 50% occurring only once. This CDR3 has 15 amino acids. CDR1 is MNHEY, CDR2 SMNVEV, per germline (reference sequence). Donors had localized lung adenocarcinoma, a non-small cell lung cancer. This rearrangement joins TRBV27 to TRBJ2-5, with 10 bases matching TRBD1. TRBJ2-7 explains the end of the DNA better; the J call may be wrong. The sequence came from a female donor with lung adenocarcinoma. The CD4 and CD8 labels of this study may be unreliable. Sequenced sample: CD4+ T cells from the center of a lung tumor. CDR3 residues: CASSSGTGAPYEQYF. The CDR3 region has the DNA TGTGCCAGCAGTAGCGGGACAGGGGCCCCCTACGAGCAGTACTTC.